The TCR beta chain under discussion was sequenced for a study of blood T cell repertoires in COVID-19. Study details: Sites in the United States, Italy and Spain provided acute and convalescent COVID-19 samples.

Between the trimmed V and J ends, which lost 3 bases and 8 bases, there was a span of 11 bases. This CDR3 is built from 13 residues. Germline values: CDR1 KGHSH, CDR2 LQKENI. Patients at the Seattle site were enrolled during active infection and followed longitudinally. In the authors' methods: Using reference gene primer amplification, nucleated cell counts were estimated. Here immunoSEQ multiplex PCR was the method, and the copy in TCRdb shows in-frame clones only, minus some. V, J and clone size are those of that table, while D and trimming were read from the DNA. The table records more than 200,000 clones, approximately 86% of them present only once.

Sequenced input: peripheral blood. The TCR originated in an older woman with COVID-19, enrolled during active disease. The V gene is TRBV18, the J gene TRBJ1-3, with D unclear. The CDR3 reads CASSPDLRDTIYF. CDR3 DNA sequence: TGTGCCAGCTCACCTGATTTGAGGGACACCATATATTTT.